This entry lists 15 T cell receptor beta chains sequenced from one sample in a study of siplizumab effects on memory and regulatory T cells (dated by TCRdb to about 2019). Receptor libraries were prepared by the immunoSEQ multiplex PCR assay. In TCRdb, the immuneACCESS table is reduced to in-frame sequences with V and J assigned. These tables do not hold every clone; where another copy was compared, an unresolved V gene accounts for under half, and the others remain unexplained. Counted in this sample were fewer than 100,000 clones; approximately 95% of them appeared once. The leading ten clones occupy 0.3% of the sample. The sequencing input was non-Treg CD4+ T cells sorted from blood. This specimen's cell subset or site label, per the study, means: FACS-sorted unstimulated CD4+ non-regulatory T cells. These receptor sequences come from a human donor in good health.

The CDR3 spells CASSLTSSGNTIYF. The CDR3 nucleotides are TGCGCCAGCAGCTTGACTTCCTCTGGAAACACCATATATTTT. This sequence joins TRBV5-1 and TRBJ1-3; D unclear. V was cut by 1 base and J by 0 bases, with 5 bases left in between. This CDR3 is built from 14 residues. Germline V gene sequence: CDR1 SGHRS, CDR2 YFSETQ. The complete variable domain, with remaining parts taken from reference TRBV5-1 and TRBJ1-3, reads KAGVTQTPRYLIKTRGQQVTLSCSPISGHRSVSWYQQTPGQGLQFLFEYFSETQRNKGNFPGRFSGRQFSNSRSEMNVSTLELGDSALYLCASSLTSSGNTIYFGEGSWLTVV.

The chain has TRBV18 and TRBJ2-2, with 8 bases matching TRBD1. V gave up 1 base and J gave up 4 bases; unmatched junction bases: 2. Germline-derived CDR1 and CDR2 are KGHSH and LQKENI. This CDR3 comprises 15 residues. CDR3 sequence: CASSPLRGPTGELFF. DNA of the CDR3: TGTGCCAGCTCACCACTCAGGGGGCCCACCGGGGAGCTGTTTTTT.

The V call is TRBV11-3, the J call TRBJ2-4; D not resolved. The CDR3 has 16 residues. Germline V gene lookup returns CDR1 SGHNT and CDR2 YENEEA. The V and J ends lost 2 bases and 1 base respectively, with 12 bases between them. DNA for the CDR3: TGTGCCAGCAGCTTATTCCCGGCACTGGCCAAAAACATTCAGTACTTC. Its protein is CASSLFPALAKNIQYF.

The V gene is TRBV10-1, the J gene TRBJ2-3; D may match TRBD1 or TRBD2 (5 bases each). The CDR3 totals 15 residues. CDR1 WNHNN and CDR2 SYGVQD come from the germline V gene (reference sequence). Trimming stripped 0 bases from V and 9 bases from J, with 16 bases between. In nucleotides, the CDR3 is TGCGCCAGCAGTGAGTCGAGGGGTTCCCCCGGAACGCAGTATTTT. Translated: CASSESRGSPGTQYF.

The chain combines TRBV7-3 with TRBJ2-2, with D hard to call. This CDR3 is built from 13 residues. Germline CDR1 and CDR2: SGHTA and FQGTGA. The V end lost 4 bases, the J end lost 3 bases, and 6 bases lay between the germline ends. CDR3 nucleotides: TGTGCCAGCAGCTCCACTTACACCGGGGAGCTGTTTTTT. Its translation is CASSSTYTGELFF.

This clone was observed a handful of times. This chain connects TRBV7-2 to TRBJ2-1; tentatively, D is TRBD2 (5 bases). Germline V gene lookup returns CDR1 SGHTA and CDR2 FQGNSA. Deletions cut 8 bases from V and 6 bases from J, with 17 bases between. The CDR3 consists of 14 residues. The CDR3 nucleotides read TGTGCCAGCGGATCCGGGAATTCAGGCAATGAGCAGTTCTTC. It translates to CASGSGNSGNEQFF.

This rearrangement joins TRBV7-9 to TRBJ1-3; D remains unclear. CDR3 size: 13 residues. The V gene's germline CDR1 is SEHNR and CDR2 FQNEAQ (reference sequence). Trimming took off 3 bases at V and 1 base at J, with 4 bases between the two ends. The CDR3 nucleotides read TGTGCCAGCAGCTTGAGTTCTGGAAACACCATATATTTT. This sequence encodes CASSLSSGNTIYF.

This clone has just one count. V and J are TRBV5-4 and TRBJ1-6; D is ambiguous. Per germline, CDR1 SGHNT and CDR2 YYREEE (reference sequence). V dropped 0 bases and J dropped 8 bases, with 9 bases sitting between them. This CDR3 has 14 residues. The CDR3 sequence: CASSLENRDSPLHF. As DNA, the CDR3 is TGTGCCAGCAGCTTGGAGAACCGGGATTCACCCCTCCACTTT.

The chain joins TRBV30 to TRBJ1-3; no clear D. The CDR3 extends over 15 amino acids. V was clipped by 6 bases and J by 0 bases, with 15 bases between them. From germline, CDR1 is GTSNPN and CDR2 SVGIG (reference sequence). CDR3 DNA: TGTGCCTGCCCGGAGAGCGGAAGCTCTGGAAACACCATATATTTT. Translating gives CACPESGSSGNTIYF.

This chain connects TRBV19 to TRBJ2-7, with 10 bases fitting TRBD1. With 7 bases clipped from V and 7 bases from J, the junction kept 16 bases outside the gene matches. CDR3 length: 16 amino acids. Germline V CDR1 and CDR2: LNHDA, SQIVND (reference sequence). The CDR3 region is CASKKRGTGVREEQYF. The DNA of the CDR3 is TGTGCCAGTAAAAAACGGGGGACAGGGGTGAGGGAAGAGCAGTACTTC.

The V call is TRBV4-1, the J call TRBJ2-3, with D possibly matching TRBD2 (5 bases). Germline V CDR1 and CDR2: MGHRA, YSYEKL. The CDR3 contains 14 residues. V was clipped by 3 bases and J by 6 bases, with 13 bases between them. The CDR3 region is CASSQTTRGDTQYF. In nucleotides, the CDR3 is TGCGCCAGCAGCCAGACAACCCGAGGGGATACGCAGTATTTT.

This CDR3 reads CASSLKDRGASGSGEQFF. CDR3 coding DNA: TGCGCCAGCAGCCTAAAAGATAGAGGGGCTAGCGGGAGTGGTGAGCAGTTCTTC. The genes are TRBV4-3 and TRBJ2-1; 10 bases match TRBD2. V lost 4 bases and J lost 9; bases outside the gene matches: 18. Germline CDR1 reads LGHNA; CDR2 reads YSLEER. This CDR3 is 18 amino acids long.

This chain joins TRBV11-3 and TRBJ2-5, with TRBD2 identical over 12 bases. Germline loops: CDR1 SGHNT, CDR2 YENEEA. The CDR3 sequence is 15 residues long. V shed 1 base, J shed 4 bases, and the junction held 1 base outside the gene matches. CDR3 loop: CASSLGLAGAETQYF. CDR3 bases: TGTGCCAGCAGCTTAGGACTAGCGGGAGCAGAGACCCAGTACTTC.

This rearrangement joins TRBV9 to TRBJ2-4; D is perhaps TRBD1 (5 bases). Germline CDR1 is SGDLS and CDR2 is YYNGEE. This CDR3 region has 14 residues. Trimming removed 9 bases at V and 4 bases at J, with 17 bases between. In nucleotides, the CDR3 is TGTGCCAAGACAGACAGCTCGGCAAAAAACATTCAGTACTTC. Encoded protein: CAKTDSSAKNIQYF.

The chain employs TRBV5-1 and TRBJ2-1; TRBD1 matches at 8 bases. The CDR3 runs 13 residues. Trimming removed 2 bases from V and 8 bases from J; junction bases left unmatched: 3. The germline V gene encodes CDR1 SGHRS and CDR2 YFSETQ. The CDR3 nucleotides read TGCGCCAGCAGCTTCCAGGGGGCCGATGAGCAGTTCTTC. Residues: CASSFQGADEQFF.